The sequence of this T cell receptor (beta chain) was determined in a study of T cells in Graves' hyperthyroidism and ophthalmopathy. In the study overall: It was at initial diagnosis, before any treatment, that peripheral blood was collected.

This clonotype was counted only a few times. Its antigen is unidentified. Participants, patients aged 18 to 65, had newly diagnosed hyperthyroidism with a duration under 2 months. On the basis of clinical symptoms, serum thyroxine and TRAb, thyroid ultrasound and orbital computed tomography, diagnoses were made. Looked up from germline, CDR1 is MNHEY and CDR2 is SVGAGI. The V end was cut by 2 bases, the J end by 3 bases, with 12 bases between. This CDR3 is built from 15 residues. The CDR3 regions of TCR beta were amplified from RNA transcripts. The HTBI primer set drove a first-round RT-PCR of the TCR CDR3. TCRdb called the multiplex PCR reads again in MiXCR, with one record for every CDR3 protein. The repertoire consists of roughly 740,000 distinct CDR3 sequences, with roughly 17% occurring once and the leading ten covering approximately 8.4%. Study-wide findings and caveats: A model using 13 V-J features told ophthalmopathy apart from stable hyperthyroidism.

The chain joins TRBV6-5 to TRBJ2-3; D perhaps matches TRBD1 (6 bases). The sample comprised blood. The TCR originated in a man in his late teens or twenties with Graves' hyperthyroidism. CDR3 DNA sequence: TGTGCCAGCAGTTACCAGGGGAGTTTTACAGATACGCAGTATTTT. Encoded protein: CASSYQGSFTDTQYF.